A single T cell receptor beta chain is shown here with its context. The antigen is undetermined. The CDR3 is 20 amino acids. Germline-derived CDR1 and CDR2 are DFQATT and SNEGSKA (reference sequence). Trimming cost V 0 bases and J 1 base, with 28 bases left between them. Cultured CD4+ T cells had their DNA profiled by the Oncomine TCR Beta short-read assay. CD4+ T cells were cultured, and genomic DNA was extracted from them. One entry per CDR3 protein results from TCRdb running MiXCR on the PCR reads. The sample comprises over 9,000 distinct CDR3 sequences, 37% of which are singletons, and 15% to 20% rests with the top ten. The sample originates from a study of vaccination and CD4 T cells after COVID-19. Study information: The study collected post-vaccine samples a median about 71 days after dose two, with a range of 14 to 241. Whole-study results and caveats: The study found median SARS-CoV-2-reactive clonotypes rising from around 20 to 38, not significantly.

Treatment denoted: approximately 9-day PBMC culture with coronavirus spike peptide pools or control peptides (ViraFEST assay). Before the COVID-19 pandemic (2011-2018), CD4+ T cells were obtained from the unexposed donor. These CD4+ T cells came from roughly eleven-day cultures by negative selection. Where cells permitted, unexposed-donor CD4+ T cells were probed with SARS-CoV-2 S/N and four cold-coronavirus spikes. The sequence came from a human donor in good health. Source material: CD4+ T cells from blood, cultured in vitro. The gene calls are TRBV20-1 and TRBJ2-7; perhaps TRBD1 as D (6 bases). The CDR3 spells CSARDRADTGHQYPSYEQYF. The CDR3 DNA is TGCAGTGCTAGAGATAGGGCGGATACAGGGCATCAATACCCTTCCTACGAGCAGTACTTC.